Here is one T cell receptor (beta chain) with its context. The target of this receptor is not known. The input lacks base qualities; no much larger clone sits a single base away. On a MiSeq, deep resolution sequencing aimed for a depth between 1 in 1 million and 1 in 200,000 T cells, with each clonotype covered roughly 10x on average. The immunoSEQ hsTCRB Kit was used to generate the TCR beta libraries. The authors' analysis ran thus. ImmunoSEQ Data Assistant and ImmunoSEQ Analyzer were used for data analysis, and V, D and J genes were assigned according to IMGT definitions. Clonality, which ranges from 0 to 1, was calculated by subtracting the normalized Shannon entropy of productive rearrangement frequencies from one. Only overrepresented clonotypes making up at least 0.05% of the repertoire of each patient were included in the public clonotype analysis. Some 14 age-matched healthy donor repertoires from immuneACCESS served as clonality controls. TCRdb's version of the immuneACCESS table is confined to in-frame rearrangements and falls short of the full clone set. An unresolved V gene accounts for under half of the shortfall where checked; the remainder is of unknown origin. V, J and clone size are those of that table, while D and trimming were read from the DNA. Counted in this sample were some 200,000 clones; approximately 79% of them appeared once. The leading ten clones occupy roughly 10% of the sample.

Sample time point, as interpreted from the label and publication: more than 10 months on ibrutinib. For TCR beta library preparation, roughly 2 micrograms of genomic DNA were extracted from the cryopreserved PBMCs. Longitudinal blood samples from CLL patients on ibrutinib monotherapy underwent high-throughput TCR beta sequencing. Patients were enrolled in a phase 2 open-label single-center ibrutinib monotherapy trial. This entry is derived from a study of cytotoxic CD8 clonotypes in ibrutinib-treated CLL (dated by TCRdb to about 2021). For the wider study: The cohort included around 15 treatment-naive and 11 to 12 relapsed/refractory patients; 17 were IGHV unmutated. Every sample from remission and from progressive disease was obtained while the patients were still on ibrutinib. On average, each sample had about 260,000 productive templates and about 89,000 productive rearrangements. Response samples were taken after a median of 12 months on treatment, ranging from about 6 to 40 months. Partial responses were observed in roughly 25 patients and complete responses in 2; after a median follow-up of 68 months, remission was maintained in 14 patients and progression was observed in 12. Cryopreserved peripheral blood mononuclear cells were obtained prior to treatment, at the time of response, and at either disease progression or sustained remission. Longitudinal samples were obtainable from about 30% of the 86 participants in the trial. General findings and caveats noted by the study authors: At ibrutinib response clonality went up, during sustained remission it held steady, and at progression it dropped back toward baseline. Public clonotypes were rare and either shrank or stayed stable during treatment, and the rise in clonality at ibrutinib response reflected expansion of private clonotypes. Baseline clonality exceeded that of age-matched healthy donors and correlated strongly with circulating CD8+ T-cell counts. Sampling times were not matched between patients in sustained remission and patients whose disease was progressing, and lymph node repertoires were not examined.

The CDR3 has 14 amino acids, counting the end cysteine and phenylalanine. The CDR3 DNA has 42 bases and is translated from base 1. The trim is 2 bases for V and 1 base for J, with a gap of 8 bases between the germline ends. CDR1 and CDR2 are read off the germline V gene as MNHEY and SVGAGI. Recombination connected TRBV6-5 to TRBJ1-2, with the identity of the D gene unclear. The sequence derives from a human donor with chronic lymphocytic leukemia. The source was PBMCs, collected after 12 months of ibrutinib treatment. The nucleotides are TGTGCCAGCAGTTACCGACGGGATAACTATGGCTACACCTTC. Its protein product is CASSYRRDNYGYTF.